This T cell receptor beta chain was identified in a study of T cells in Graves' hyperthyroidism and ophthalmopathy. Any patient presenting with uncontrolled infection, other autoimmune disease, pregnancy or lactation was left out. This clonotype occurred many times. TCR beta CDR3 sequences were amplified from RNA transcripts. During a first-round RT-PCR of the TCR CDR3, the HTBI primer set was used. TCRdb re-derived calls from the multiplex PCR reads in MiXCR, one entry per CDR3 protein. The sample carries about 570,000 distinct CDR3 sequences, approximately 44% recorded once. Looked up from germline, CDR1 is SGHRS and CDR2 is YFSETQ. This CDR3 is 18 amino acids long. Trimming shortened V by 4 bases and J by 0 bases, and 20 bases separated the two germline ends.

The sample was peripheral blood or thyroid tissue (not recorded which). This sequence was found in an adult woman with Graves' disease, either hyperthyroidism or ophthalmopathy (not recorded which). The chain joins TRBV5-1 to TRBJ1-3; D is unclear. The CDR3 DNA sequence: TGCGCCAGCAGCCTGGATGGAGGACCGTACTTCTCTGGAAACACCATATATTTT. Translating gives CASSLDGGPYFSGNTIYF.